Listed here are 13 T cell receptor beta chains from one sample, sequenced in a study of cytomegalovirus exposure and HLA in healthy donors. The study ran its PCR with 60 Vbeta and 13 Jbeta primers. TCRdb's table, derived via immunoSEQ multiplex PCR, lists solely in-frame clones and lacks some. The sample comprises 150,000 to 200,000 clones, about 77% of which are singletons, and over 2% rests with the top ten. The sequencing sample was made of PBMCs. The receptors were gathered from a woman aged 25 to 45 in good health and CMV-seropositive.

This rearrangement joins TRBV4-2 to TRBJ2-7, with 15 bases matching TRBD2. Germline CDR1 reads LGHNA; CDR2 reads YNFKEQ. V gave up 1 base and J gave up 2 bases; unmatched junction bases: 0. This CDR3 is built from 16 residues. The CDR3 spells CASSQGTSGGAYEQYF. CDR3 nucleotides: TGTGCCAGCAGCCAAGGGACTAGCGGGGGGGCCTACGAGCAGTACTTC.

The chain carries TRBV27 and TRBJ2-2, with 10 bases matching TRBD1. Germline V lookup: CDR1 MNHEY, CDR2 SMNVEV (reference sequence). V gave up 5 bases and J gave up 4 bases; unmatched junction bases: 4. This CDR3 has 15 residues. The CDR3 protein is CASSVRTGGTGELFF. For the CDR3, the DNA is TGTGCCAGCAGTGTGAGGACAGGGGGCACCGGGGAGCTGTTTTTT.

The gene calls are TRBV19 and TRBJ1-4, with 7 bases fitting TRBD1. This CDR3 has 14 amino acids. Germline V gene data show CDR1 as LNHDA and CDR2 as SQIVND (reference sequence). The J segment lost 4 bases and the V segment lost 3 bases, leaving 2 bases of the junction unmatched. The CDR3 spells CASSMGQINEKLFF. CDR3 DNA: TGTGCCAGTAGTATGGGACAGATTAATGAAAAACTGTTTTTT.

The V gene is TRBV15, the J gene TRBJ1-5; 9 bases align to TRBD1. The CDR3 runs 19 residues. Losses at the gene ends were 3 bases for V and 1 base for J; bases not matched to a gene: 13. CDR1 and CDR2 (germline): LNHNV, YYDKDF (reference sequence). CDR3 protein: CATSSPPGGQGWSNQPQHF. The DNA for the CDR3 is TGTGCCACCAGCAGCCCACCCGGGGGACAGGGCTGGAGCAATCAGCCCCAGCATTTT.

The CDR3 DNA follows: TGTGCCACCAGCAGAACGGGACAGACGGATGAGCAGTTCTTC. This codes for CATSRTGQTDEQFF. V usage is TRBV15 and J usage is TRBJ2-1, with TRBD1 matching 7 bases. V gave up 2 bases and J gave up 8 bases; unmatched junction bases: 6. The CDR3 sequence is 14 residues long. Looked up from germline, CDR1 is LNHNV and CDR2 is YYDKDF (reference sequence). Full variable domain (outside the CDR3, taken from reference TRBV15 and TRBJ2-1): DAMVIQNPRYQVTQFGKPVTLSCSQTLNHNVMYWYQQKSSQAPKLLFHYYDKDFNNEADTPDNFQSRRPNTSFCFLDIRSPGLGDTAMYLCATSRTGQTDEQFFGPGTRLTVL.

This clone was picked up a small number of times. The V gene is TRBV11-2, the J gene TRBJ2-5; 10 nucleotides align to TRBD1. CDR3 length equals 16 residues. From germline, CDR1 is SGHAT and CDR2 FQNNGV. Unmatched junction bases numbered 11, after V lost 5 bases and J lost 5 bases. CDR3 amino acids: CASSPIGDRGRETQYF. The CDR3 nucleotides read TGTGCCAGCAGCCCTATCGGGGACAGGGGAAGGGAGACCCAGTACTTC.

This chain connects TRBV5-6 to TRBJ2-7, with D unclear. Trimming shortened V by 3 bases and J by 6 bases, and 10 bases separated the two germline ends. CDR3 size: 12 residues. The germline gives CDR1 SGHDT, CDR2 YYEEEE. CDR3 amino acids: CASSYTESEQYF. DNA for the CDR3: TGTGCCAGCAGCTACACAGAGAGCGAGCAGTACTTC.

The chain couples TRBV7-9 to TRBJ2-1; D is undetermined. With 3 bases removed from V and 0 bases from J, the gap between germline ends came to 6 bases. Germline CDR1 SEHNR, CDR2 FQNEAQ (reference sequence). There are 14 residues in the CDR3. The CDR3 sequence: CASSFSSSYNEQFF. CDR3 nucleotide sequence: TGTGCCAGCAGCTTTAGCAGCTCCTACAATGAGCAGTTCTTC.

This CDR3 reads CASSLDGTGDEKLFF. CDR3 bases: TGTGCCAGCAGCTTGGATGGGACAGGGGATGAAAAACTGTTTTTT. This sequence joins TRBV5-4 and TRBJ1-4; 10 bases are shared with TRBD1. V lost 0 bases and J lost 6; bases outside the gene matches: 2. This CDR3 spans 15 amino acids. Per germline, CDR1 SGHNT and CDR2 YYREEE (reference sequence). Filled out from reference TRBV5-4 and TRBJ1-4, the complete variable domain reads ETGVTQSPTHLIKTRGQQVTLRCSSQSGHNTVSWYQQALGQGPQFIFQYYREEENGRGNFPPRFSGLQFPNYSSELNVNALELDDSALYLCASSLDGTGDEKLFFGSGTQLSVL.

This clone turned up a few times. The chain joins TRBV7-2 to TRBJ2-2; 8 nucleotides line up with TRBD1. From germline, CDR1 is SGHTA and CDR2 FQGNSA. The V segment lost 6 bases and the J segment 5 bases; nucleotides outside the gene matches: 8. The CDR3 is made up of 15 amino acids. Here the CDR3 DNA reads TGTGCCAGCAGGGAGACAGGGGCCCAAACCGGGGAGCTGTTTTTT. Its protein is CASRETGAQTGELFF.

V usage is TRBV5-8 and J usage is TRBJ1-3; the match to TRBD1 covers 9 bases. The CDR3 is made up of 16 amino acids. Per germline, CDR1 SGHTS and CDR2 YDEGEE. Trimming cost V 7 bases and J 0 bases; bases outside gene matches: 8. As DNA, the CDR3 is TGTGCCAGCCCTGGGACAGGGTGGCCCTCTGGAAACACCATATATTTT. As protein: CASPGTGWPSGNTIYF.

This clone has just a few counts. Other DNA variants within this sample encode the same CDR3. This chain links TRBV2 with TRBJ2-7, with 8 positions matching TRBD2. Germline V gene sequence: CDR1 SNHLY, CDR2 FYNNEI. V lost 1 base, J lost 2 bases, and 4 bases stayed unmatched. The CDR3 covers 15 residues. CDR3 DNA sequence: TGTGCCAGCAGTGAAGTTGCGGGGGGACCCTACGAGCAGTACTTC. Protein sequence: CASSEVAGGPYEQYF.

This chain links TRBV5-5 with TRBJ1-2; 7 nucleotides align to TRBD1. CDR3 length equals 15 residues. V dropped 4 bases and J dropped 6; count of bases not matched to a gene: 12. Germline V gene data show CDR1 as SGHKS and CDR2 as YYEKEE (reference sequence). The CDR3 DNA is TGTGCCAGCAGCCCCCCACCGACAGGGCGAGATGGCTACACCTTC. The encoded protein is CASSPPPTGRDGYTF.